The 11 T cell receptor beta chains listed next were all sequenced from one sample in a study of blood T cells in healthy people across ages. Combining a sample-barcoded 5' primer with a J-beta primer mix, a second PCR ran for roughly 7 to 12 cycles. TCRdb used MiXCR to reprocess the 5' RACE reads, holding one entry per CDR3 protein. The repertoire holds about 900,000 distinct CDR3 sequences, with 62% as singletons. Sequences were obtained from blood. The receptor source for this set is a man younger than 40 in good health.

The CDR3, as DNA: TGCGCCAGCAGCCGTCGAGGCGTAGCGGGGTCGAGTACAGATACGCAGTATTTT. It is translated as CASSRRGVAGSSTDTQYF. The chain joins TRBV4-3 to TRBJ2-3, with 8 bases matching TRBD2. The CDR3 is made up of 18 amino acids. Losses at the gene ends were 4 bases for V and 3 bases for J; bases not matched to a gene: 15. Germline V gene data show CDR1 as LGHNA and CDR2 as YSLEER.

This clonotype has a handful of counts. This rearrangement joins TRBV29-1 to TRBJ2-3; 13 bases map to TRBD2. The CDR3 is made up of 16 amino acids. Germline lookup yields CDR1 SQVTM and CDR2 ANQGSEA. The ends lost 2 bases at V and 2 bases at J; junction bases unmatched: 4. CDR3 sequence: CSVESGLAGNTDTQYF. CDR3 sequence (DNA): TGCAGCGTTGAATCGGGACTAGCGGGAAACACAGATACGCAGTATTTT.

As regards this clonotype: This could be a read error, since a much larger clone is one nucleotide away. V and J are TRBV10-2 and TRBJ2-6; D possibly uses TRBD1 or TRBD2 (5 bases each). Germline V gene data show CDR1 as WSHSY and CDR2 as SAAADI. The CDR3 is 14 amino acids. CDR3 DNA: TGCGCCAGTCGTGCCAGAGCCGGGGCCAACGTCCCGACTTTC. Its protein is CASRARAGANVPTF.

A few counts support this clonotype. CDR3 sequence: CASESSKGPYGYTF. DNA for the CDR3: TGTGCCAGCGAATCGAGCAAGGGTCCGTATGGCTACACCTTC. This chain connects TRBV7-2 to TRBJ1-2, with unresolved D. Germline CDR1 reads SGHTA; CDR2 reads FQGNSA. This CDR3 is built from 14 residues. V was trimmed by 8 bases and J by 5 bases, leaving 18 bases between them.

The chain couples TRBV7-4 to TRBJ1-4; 7 positions agree with TRBD1. J was trimmed by 1 base and V by 3 bases; bases with no gene match: 5. Germline lookup yields CDR1 SGHVT and CDR2 SQSDAQ. This CDR3 spans 16 amino acids. DNA for the CDR3: TGTGCCAGCAGCTTCCGAAGGGACAGAACTAATGAAAAACTGTTTTTT. Translating it yields CASSFRRDRTNEKLFF.

This clonotype has just a few counts. The junction departs from the called germline gene at one end, perhaps through a read error. The chain links TRBV4-1 to TRBJ2-5; TRBD1 might be the D (6 bases). This CDR3 is 14 amino acids long. Germline CDR1 and CDR2: MGHRA and YSYEKL. CDR3 bases: TGCGCCAGCAGTCAAGATAAACAGGGTGAGACCCAGTACTTC. Protein product: CASSQDKQGETQYF.

The V and J genes are TRBV7-2 and TRBJ2-7, with D tentatively TRBD2 (5 bases). V dropped 5 bases and J dropped 7 bases, with 18 bases sitting between them. The CDR3 sequence is 14 residues long. Germline CDR1 is SGHTA and CDR2 is FQGNSA. The CDR3: CASSLLRGPDEQYF. DNA of the CDR3: TGTGCCAGCAGCCTCTTAAGAGGGCCGGATGAGCAGTACTTC.

The V call is TRBV7-6, the J call TRBJ2-4; 7 bases align to TRBD1. The J call is uncertain, as TRBJ2-7 better fits the DNA end. This CDR3 contains 12 residues. Germline V lookup: CDR1 SGHVS, CDR2 FNYEAQ. In DNA form, the CDR3 reads TGTGCCAGTCAGGGACAGAGCGACGAGCAGTACTTC. Its protein is CASQGQSDEQYF.

V and J are TRBV7-9 and TRBJ2-7, with 8 bases aligning to TRBD2. V was clipped by 6 bases and J by 3 bases; unmatched bases: 10. The CDR3 is 15 residues long. Per germline, CDR1 SEHNR and CDR2 FQNEAQ (reference sequence). The CDR3 nucleotides are TGTGCCAGCAGTTCAGATAGCGGGGTGGACTACGAGCAGTACTTC. Its translation: CASSSDSGVDYEQYF.

The chain uses TRBV3-1 and TRBJ2-7, with a possible D match to TRBD2 (5 bases). The CDR3 spans 15 residues. Looked up from germline, CDR1 is LGHDT and CDR2 is YNNKEL (reference sequence). Trimming stripped 0 bases from V and 5 bases from J, with 14 bases between. DNA of the CDR3: TGTGCCAGCAGCCAAGATGGCGGCCGAGGGAACGAGCAGTACTTC. Protein sequence: CASSQDGGRGNEQYF.

This chain joins TRBV6-2 or TRBV6-3 and TRBJ2-1, with D possibly TRBD2 on 7 matching bases. Germline-derived CDR1 and CDR2 are MNHEY and SVGEGT. The ends were cut back, 5 bases at V and 4 bases at J, with 15 bases in the middle. This CDR3 contains 15 residues. In DNA form, the CDR3 reads TGTGCCAGCAGTCATACGGGGGGCCTATACAATGAGCAGTTCTTC. It yields the protein CASSHTGGLYNEQFF.